Listed here are 15 T cell receptor beta chains from one sample, sequenced in a study of blood T cell repertoires in COVID-19. Libraries were prepared by immunoSEQ multiplex PCR; TCRdb keeps only in-frame clonotypes and omits some of them. This sample has about 170,000 clones; around 88% occur once, and the top ten carry roughly 19%. The specimen sequenced was peripheral blood. The source is a woman between 70 and 85 years old who had recovered from COVID-19.

The CDR3 DNA sequence: TGTGCCAGCAGCTTAACCCCCGGTTTTGTGCAGTACTTC. Its protein product is CASSLTPGFVQYF. This chain connects TRBV7-3 to TRBJ2-7; no clear D. Germline-derived CDR1 and CDR2 are SGHTA and FQGTGA. Trimming left V 0 bases short and J 9 bases short, with 12 bases between. The CDR3 contains 13 residues.

V gene TRBV21-1 combines with J gene TRBJ2-1; the table's D gene call, TRBD2, was not cross checked with the DNA. TRBV21-1 is listed as a pseudogene. The CDR3 spans 17 residues. This CDR3 is CASSKTRGAGADNEQFF. CDR3 nucleotides: TGTGCCAGCAGCAAAACCCGTGGAGCGGGGGCCGACAATGAGCAGTTCTTC.

The chain joins TRBV29-1 to TRBJ1-4; 7 bases are a match to TRBD1. Trimming at V came to 3 bases and at J to 10 bases, leaving 8 bases not matched to a gene. The CDR3 consists of 13 residues. Germline loops: CDR1 SQVTM, CDR2 ANQGSEA. The CDR3 loop is CSVERGQGGKLFF. In nucleotides, the CDR3 is TGCAGCGTTGAGCGCGGCCAGGGGGGAAAACTGTTTTTT. Full variable domain (missing parts from reference TRBV29-1 and TRBJ1-4): SAVISQKPSRDICQRGTSLTIQCQVDSQVTMMFWYRQQPGQSLTLIATANQGSEATYESGFVIDKFPISRPNLTFSTLTVSNMSPEDSSIYLCSVERGQGGKLFFGSGTQLSVL.

V gene TRBV18 combines with J gene TRBJ2-7; 11 bases match TRBD1. CDR3 length: 14 amino acids. Trimming at V came to 3 bases and at J to 4 bases, leaving 2 bases not matched to a gene. Germline loops: CDR1 KGHSH, CDR2 LQKENI. CDR3 sequence (DNA): TGTGCCAGCTCACCGGGACAGGGGGTTTACGAGCAGTACTTC. This gives the protein CASSPGQGVYEQYF.

V and J are TRBV7-2 and TRBJ2-7; 8 bases align to TRBD2. This CDR3 spans 15 amino acids. Trimming removed 5 bases from V and 2 bases from J; junction bases left unmatched: 8. Germline CDR1 is SGHTA and CDR2 is FQGNSA. DNA of the CDR3: TGTGCCAGCAGCCCAAGGACTAGCCCCGCCTACGAGCAGTACTTC. Translated, it gives CASSPRTSPAYEQYF.

The V and J genes are TRBV7-8 and TRBJ2-1; a possible D gene is TRBD2 (5 bases). Per germline, CDR1 SGHVS and CDR2 FQNEAQ. The CDR3 runs 14 residues. V lost 1 base and J lost 8, with 12 bases in between. The CDR3 bases are TGTGCCAGCAGCTTAGGGCCTAGCCGGCATGAGCAGTTCTTC. Translation: CASSLGPSRHEQFF.

The rearrangement joins TRBV5-1 to TRBJ2-5; 9 positions agree with TRBD1. CDR1 and CDR2 (germline): SGHRS, YFSETQ. CDR3 length: 15 residues. Trimming removed 2 bases from V and 5 bases from J; junction bases left unmatched: 7. CDR3 residues: CASSLTGGAYETQYF. The CDR3 nucleotides are TGCGCCAGCAGCTTAACAGGGGGCGCTTATGAGACCCAGTACTTC.

The V call is TRBV12-3 or TRBV12-4, the J call TRBJ2-5, with TRBD1 identical over 8 bases. The junction had 6 bases not matched to a gene; V was cut back by 5 bases and J by 7 bases. This CDR3 contains 13 residues. The CDR3 bases are TGTGCCAGCAGTCGACAGGGGCGGTCGACCCAGTACTTC. Translation: CASSRQGRSTQYF.

The chain uses TRBV4-1 and TRBJ2-1, with TRBD2 matching 9 bases. The length of the CDR3 is 14 residues. Germline V gives CDR1 MGHRA, CDR2 YSYEKL. Losses at the gene ends were 4 bases for V and 9 bases for J; bases not matched to a gene: 7. This CDR3 is CASSPRGGSFEQFF. DNA of the CDR3: TGCGCCAGCAGCCCGCGGGGGGGCAGTTTTGAGCAGTTCTTC.

The chain is built from TRBV5-4 and TRBJ1-6; TRBD1 agrees at 7 bases. The CDR3 loop spans 16 amino acids. The junction had 15 bases not matched to a gene; V was cut back by 4 bases and J by 11 bases. Germline assignment: CDR1 SGHNT and CDR2 YYREEE (reference sequence). The CDR3, as DNA: TGTGCCAGCAGCAGCCCTACAGGGGTCAGGGATACACCCCTCCACTTT. Amino acids: CASSSPTGVRDTPLHF.

The chain recombines TRBV7-8 with TRBJ2-5, with TRBD2 identical over 7 bases. Germline trimming cut 5 bases from V and 3 bases from J; bases unmatched to any gene: 3. This CDR3 region has 13 residues. Germline V CDR1 and CDR2: SGHVS, FQNEAQ. The CDR3 loop reads CASSGGGEETQYF. CDR3 coding DNA: TGTGCCAGCAGCGGCGGGGGAGAAGAGACCCAGTACTTC.

This clone was recorded once. The chain recombines TRBV7-2 with TRBJ1-6; 9 nucleotides match TRBD1. The germline V gene encodes CDR1 SGHTA and CDR2 FQGNSA. Trimming cost V 8 bases and J 13 bases; bases outside gene matches: 12. This CDR3 contains 14 residues. CDR3 residues: CASSRDRALSPLHF. CDR3 in DNA: TGTGCCAGCTCCCGGGACAGGGCCCTCTCGCCCCTCCACTTT. The variable domain in full, completed from reference TRBV7-2 and TRBJ1-6, reads GAGVSQSPSNKVTEKGKDVELRCDPISGHTALYWYRQSLGQGLEFLIYFQGNSAPDKSGLPSDRFSAERTGGSVSTLTIQRTQQEDSAVYLCASSRDRALSPLHFGNGTRLTVT.

This rearrangement joins TRBV18 to TRBJ2-2, with TRBD2 matching 15 bases. The CDR3 runs 17 residues. The germline V gene encodes CDR1 KGHSH and CDR2 LQKENI. Trimming removed 3 bases from V and 7 bases from J; junction bases left unmatched: 6. CDR3: CASSPPGLAGGIGELFF. DNA for the CDR3: TGTGCCAGCTCACCTCCGGGACTAGCGGGGGGCATCGGGGAGCTGTTTTTT.

The chain couples TRBV29-1 to TRBJ1-3; 8 nucleotides agree with TRBD1. Losses at the gene ends were 7 bases for V and 0 bases for J; bases not matched to a gene: 5. Germline V CDR1 and CDR2: SQVTM, ANQGSEA. This CDR3 is built from 14 residues. For the CDR3, the DNA is TGCAGCGCCGGACAGGGTCGCTCTGGAAACACCATATATTTT. Translation gives CSAGQGRSGNTIYF.

The chain links TRBV5-1 to TRBJ2-5, with D perhaps TRBD1 (7 bases). The CDR3 is made up of 13 amino acids. V shed 4 bases and J shed 7 bases, with 14 bases lying between them. Per the germline V gene, CDR1 is SGHRS and CDR2 is YFSETQ. In DNA form, the CDR3 reads TGCGCCAGCAGCCCCCGACAGGGAGGGACCCAGTACTTC. Translation gives CASSPRQGGTQYF.